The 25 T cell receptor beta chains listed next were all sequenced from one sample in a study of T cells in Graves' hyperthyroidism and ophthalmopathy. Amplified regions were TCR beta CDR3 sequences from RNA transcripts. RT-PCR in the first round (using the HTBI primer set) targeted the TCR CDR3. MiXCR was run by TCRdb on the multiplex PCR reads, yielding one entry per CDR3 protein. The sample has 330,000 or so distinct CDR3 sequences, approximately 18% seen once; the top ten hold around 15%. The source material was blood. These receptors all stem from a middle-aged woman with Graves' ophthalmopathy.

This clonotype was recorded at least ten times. This chain's CDR3 is CASSHGLLGQETQYF. The CDR3 region has the DNA TGTGCCAGCAGCCACGGGCTATTGGGCCAAGAGACCCAGTACTTC. The rearrangement uses TRBV12-3 or TRBV12-4 and TRBJ2-5, with no clear D. V was cut by 6 bases and J by 1 base, with 15 bases left in between. The CDR3 spans 15 residues.

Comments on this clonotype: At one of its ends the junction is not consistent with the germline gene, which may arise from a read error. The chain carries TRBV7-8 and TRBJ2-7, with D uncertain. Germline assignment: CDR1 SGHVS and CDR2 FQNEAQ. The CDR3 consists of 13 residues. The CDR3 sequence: CASSRNPQSEQCF. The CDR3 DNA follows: TGTGCCAGCAGCCGCAACCCCCAATCCGAGCAGTGCTTC.

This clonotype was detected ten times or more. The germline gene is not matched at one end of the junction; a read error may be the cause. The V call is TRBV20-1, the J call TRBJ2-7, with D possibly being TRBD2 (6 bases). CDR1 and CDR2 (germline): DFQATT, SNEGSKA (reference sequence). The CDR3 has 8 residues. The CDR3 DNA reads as TGCAGTGCTCCGGGACTTATCTTC. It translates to CSAPGLIF.

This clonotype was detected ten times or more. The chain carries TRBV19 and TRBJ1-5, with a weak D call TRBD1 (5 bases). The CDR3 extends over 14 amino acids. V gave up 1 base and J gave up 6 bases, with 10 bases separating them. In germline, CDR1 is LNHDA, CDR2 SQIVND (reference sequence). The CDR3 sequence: CASSIAVGGQPQHF. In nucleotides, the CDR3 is TGTGCCAGTAGTATAGCGGTCGGGGGTCAGCCCCAGCATTTT.

CDR3 nucleotide sequence: TGTGCCAGCAGCTTAGGGTACCGCGGAACCTACTACGAGCAGTACTTC. It yields the protein CASSLGYRGTYYEQYF. This rearrangement joins TRBV11-2 to TRBJ2-7; D is undetermined. Trimming pared 1 base from V and 3 bases from J, leaving 16 bases between. The CDR3 covers 16 residues. CDR1 is SGHAT and CDR2 is FQNNGV in the germline V gene. The full variable domain, with the rest looked up from reference TRBV11-2 and TRBJ2-7, is EAGVAQSPRYKIIEKRQSVAFWCNPISGHATLYWYQQILGQGPKLLIQFQNNGVVDDSQLPKDRFSAERLKGVDSTLKIQPAKLEDSAVYLCASSLGYRGTYYEQYFGPGTRLTVT.

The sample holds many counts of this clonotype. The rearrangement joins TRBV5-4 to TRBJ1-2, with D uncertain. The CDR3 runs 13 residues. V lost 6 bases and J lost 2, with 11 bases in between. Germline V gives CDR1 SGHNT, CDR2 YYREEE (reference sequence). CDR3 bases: TGTGCCAGCAAGTACGTAACCAACTATGGCTACACCTTC. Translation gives CASKYVTNYGYTF.

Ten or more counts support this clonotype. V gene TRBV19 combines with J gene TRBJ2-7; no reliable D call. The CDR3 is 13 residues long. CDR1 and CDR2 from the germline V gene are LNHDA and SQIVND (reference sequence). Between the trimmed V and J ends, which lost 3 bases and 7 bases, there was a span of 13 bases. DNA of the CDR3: TGTGCCAGTAGTATCCTAATAAGAGGAGAGCAGTACTTC. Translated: CASSILIRGEQYF.

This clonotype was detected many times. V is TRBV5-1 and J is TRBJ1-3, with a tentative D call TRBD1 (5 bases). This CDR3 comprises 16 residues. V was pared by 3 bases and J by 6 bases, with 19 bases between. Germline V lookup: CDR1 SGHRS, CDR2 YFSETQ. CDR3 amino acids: CASSSPDSVSENTIYF. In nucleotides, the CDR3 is TGCGCCAGCAGCTCGCCAGACAGCGTCTCGGAAAACACCATATATTTT. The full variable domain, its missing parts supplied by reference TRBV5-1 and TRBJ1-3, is KAGVTQTPRYLIKTRGQQVTLSCSPISGHRSVSWYQQTPGQGLQFLFEYFSETQRNKGNFPGRFSGRQFSNSRSEMNVSTLELGDSALYLCASSSPDSVSENTIYFGEGSWLTVV.

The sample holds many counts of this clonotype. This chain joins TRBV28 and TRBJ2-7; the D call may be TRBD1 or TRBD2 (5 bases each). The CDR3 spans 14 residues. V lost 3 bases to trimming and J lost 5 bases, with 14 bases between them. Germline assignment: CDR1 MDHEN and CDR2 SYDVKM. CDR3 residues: CASSFRGRQDEQYF. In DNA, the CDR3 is TGTGCCAGCAGTTTCCGGGGCCGGCAGGACGAGCAGTACTTC.

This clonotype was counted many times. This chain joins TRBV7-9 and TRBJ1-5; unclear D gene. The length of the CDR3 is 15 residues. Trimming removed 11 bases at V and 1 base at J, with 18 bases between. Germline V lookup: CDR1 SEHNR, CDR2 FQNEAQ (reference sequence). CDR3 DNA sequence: TGTGCCCAAGGCGGTGCACCGAGAAGCAATCAGCCCCAGCATTTT. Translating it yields CAQGGAPRSNQPQHF.

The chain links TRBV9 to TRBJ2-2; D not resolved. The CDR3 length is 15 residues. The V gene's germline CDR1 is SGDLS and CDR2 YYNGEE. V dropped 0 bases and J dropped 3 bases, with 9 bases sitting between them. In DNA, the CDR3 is TGTGCCAGCAGCGTAGGCAGGTTCTACACCGGGGAGCTGTTTTTT. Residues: CASSVGRFYTGELFF. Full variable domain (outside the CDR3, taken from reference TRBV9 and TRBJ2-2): DSGVTQTPKHLITATGQRVTLRCSPRSGDLSVYWYQQSLDQGLQFLIQYYNGEERAKGNILERFSAQQFPDLHSELNLSSLELGDSALYFCASSVGRFYTGELFFGEGSRLTVL.

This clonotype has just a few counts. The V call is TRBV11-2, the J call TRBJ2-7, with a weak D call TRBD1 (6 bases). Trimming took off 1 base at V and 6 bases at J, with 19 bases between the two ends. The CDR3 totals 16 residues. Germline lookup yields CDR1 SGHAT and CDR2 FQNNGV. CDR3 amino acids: CASSLGGTGTWSEQYF. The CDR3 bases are TGTGCCAGCAGCTTAGGAGGAACAGGGACCTGGTCCGAGCAGTACTTC.

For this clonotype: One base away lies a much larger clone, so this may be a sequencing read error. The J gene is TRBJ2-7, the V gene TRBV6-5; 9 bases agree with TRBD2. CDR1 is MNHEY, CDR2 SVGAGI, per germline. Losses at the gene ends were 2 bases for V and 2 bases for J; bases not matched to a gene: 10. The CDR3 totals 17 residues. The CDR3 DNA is TGTGCCAGCAGTTACCCCCCTACTAGCGGGTGGGCCTACGAGCAGTACTTC. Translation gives CASSYPPTSGWAYEQYF.

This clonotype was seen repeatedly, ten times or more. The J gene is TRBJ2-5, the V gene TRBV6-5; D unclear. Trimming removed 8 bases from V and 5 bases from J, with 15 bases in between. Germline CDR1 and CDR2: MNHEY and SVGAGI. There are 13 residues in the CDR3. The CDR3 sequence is CASRSASVETQYF. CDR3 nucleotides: TGTGCCAGCCGTTCCGCCTCGGTGGAGACCCAGTACTTC.

CDR3 bases: TGTGCCAGCAGTTACTCGAGCCATAACTATGGCTACACCTTC. Encoded protein: CASSYSSHNYGYTF. J is TRBJ1-2 and V is TRBV6-2 or TRBV6-3; D is uncertain. Germline assignment: CDR1 MNHEY and CDR2 SVGEGT. V lost 0 bases and J 1 base, leaving 6 bases between the germline ends. The CDR3 consists of 14 residues.

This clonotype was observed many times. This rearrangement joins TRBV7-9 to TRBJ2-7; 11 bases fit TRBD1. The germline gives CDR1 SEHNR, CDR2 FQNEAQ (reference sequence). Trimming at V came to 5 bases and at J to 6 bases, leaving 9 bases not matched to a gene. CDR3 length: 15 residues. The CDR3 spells CASSITGTGGAEQYF. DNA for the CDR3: TGTGCCAGCAGCATCACCGGGACAGGGGGGGCCGAGCAGTACTTC.

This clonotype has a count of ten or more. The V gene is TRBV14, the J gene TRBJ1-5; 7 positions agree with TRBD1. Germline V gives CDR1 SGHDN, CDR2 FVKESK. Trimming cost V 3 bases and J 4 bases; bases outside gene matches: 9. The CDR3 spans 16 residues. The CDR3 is CASSHLTGTKNQPQHF. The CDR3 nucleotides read TGTGCCAGCAGCCATCTGACAGGGACCAAGAATCAGCCCCAGCATTTT.

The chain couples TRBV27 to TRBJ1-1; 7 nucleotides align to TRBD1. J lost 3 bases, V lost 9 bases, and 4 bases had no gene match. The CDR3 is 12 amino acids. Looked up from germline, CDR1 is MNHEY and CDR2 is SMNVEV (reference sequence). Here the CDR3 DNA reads TGTGCCAGGAAGCAGGGGGACACTGAAGCTTTCTTT. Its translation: CARKQGDTEAFF.

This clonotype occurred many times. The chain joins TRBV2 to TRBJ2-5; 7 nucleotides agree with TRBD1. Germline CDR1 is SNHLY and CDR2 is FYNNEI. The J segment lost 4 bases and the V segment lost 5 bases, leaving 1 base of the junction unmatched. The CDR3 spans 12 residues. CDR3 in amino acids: CASSNRGETQYF. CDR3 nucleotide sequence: TGTGCCAGCAGTAACAGGGGAGAGACCCAGTACTTC. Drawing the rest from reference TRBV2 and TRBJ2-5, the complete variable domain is EPEVTQTPSHQVTQMGQEVILRCVPISNHLYFYWYRQILGQKVEFLVSFYNNEISEKSEIFDDQFSVERPDGSNFTLKIRSTKLEDSAMYFCASSNRGETQYFGPGTRLLVL.

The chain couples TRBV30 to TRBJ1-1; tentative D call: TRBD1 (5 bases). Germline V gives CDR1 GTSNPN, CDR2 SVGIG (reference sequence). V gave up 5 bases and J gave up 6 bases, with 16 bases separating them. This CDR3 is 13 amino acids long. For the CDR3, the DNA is TGTGCCTGGTCCCCGATAACAGGAGCTGAAGCTTTCTTT. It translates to CAWSPITGAEAFF. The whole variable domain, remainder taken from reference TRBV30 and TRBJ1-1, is SQTIHQWPATLVQPVGSPLSLECTVEGTSNPNLYWYRQAAGRGLQLLFYSVGIGQISSEVPQNLSASRPQDRQFILSSKKLLLSDSGFYLCAWSPITGAEAFFGQGTRLTVV.

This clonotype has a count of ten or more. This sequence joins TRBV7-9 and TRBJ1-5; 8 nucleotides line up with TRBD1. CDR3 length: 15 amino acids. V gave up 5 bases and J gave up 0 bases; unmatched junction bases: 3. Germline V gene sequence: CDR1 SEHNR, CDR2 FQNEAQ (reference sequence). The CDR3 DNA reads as TGTGCCAGCAGCCAGGGACAGGATAGCAATCAGCCCCAGCATTTT. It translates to CASSQGQDSNQPQHF.

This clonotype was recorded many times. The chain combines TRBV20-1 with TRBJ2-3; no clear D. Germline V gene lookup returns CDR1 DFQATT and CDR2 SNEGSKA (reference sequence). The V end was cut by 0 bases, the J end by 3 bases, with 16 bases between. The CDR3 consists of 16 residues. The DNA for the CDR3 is TGCAGTGCTAGAGATATTAGAAGCCCACCTACAGATACGCAGTATTTT. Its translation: CSARDIRSPPTDTQYF.

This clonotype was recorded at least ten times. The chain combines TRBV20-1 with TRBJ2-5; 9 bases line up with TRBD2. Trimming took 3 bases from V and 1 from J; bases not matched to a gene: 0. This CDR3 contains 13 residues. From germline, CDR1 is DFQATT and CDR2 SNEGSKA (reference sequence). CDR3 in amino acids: CSARTSGQETQYF. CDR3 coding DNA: TGCAGTGCTAGGACTAGCGGCCAAGAGACCCAGTACTTC.

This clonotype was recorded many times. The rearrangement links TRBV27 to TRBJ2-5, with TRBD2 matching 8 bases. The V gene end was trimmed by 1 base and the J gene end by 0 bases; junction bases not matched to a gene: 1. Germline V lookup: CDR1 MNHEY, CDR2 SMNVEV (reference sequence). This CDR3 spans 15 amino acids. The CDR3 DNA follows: TGTGCCAGCAGTTTATTAGCGGGAAACCAAGAGACCCAGTACTTC. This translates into CASSLLAGNQETQYF.

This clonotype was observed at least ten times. CDR3 nucleotides: TGTGCCAGCAGCCAGACTAGCGGGAGAGGATACGAGCAGTACTTC. Amino acids: CASSQTSGRGYEQYF. V and J are TRBV3-1 and TRBJ2-7, with 12 bases that match TRBD2. Germline-derived CDR1 and CDR2 are LGHDT and YNNKEL (reference sequence). V shed 3 bases and J 4 bases; nucleotides not matched to a gene: 4. The CDR3 is 15 amino acids.